The present T cell receptor beta chain was sequenced within a study of blood T cell repertoires in COVID-19. About the research overall: Acute and convalescent COVID-19 specimens originated in the United States, Italy and Spain. PBMCs, B-cell-depleted T cells, or T cells provided the cDNA or gDNA that made up the material.

This clone showed up just a few times. The repertoire was sequenced with immunoSEQ multiplex PCR; TCRdb's copy has only in-frame clones and lacks some. The sample consists of roughly 330,000 clones, about 91% of them appearing once. CDR3 length equals 17 residues. Germline CDR1 and CDR2: LGHDT and YNNKEL (reference sequence). Trimming shortened V by 4 bases and J by 2 bases, and 17 bases separated the two germline ends. Material for sequencing was peripheral blood. The chain has TRBV3-1 (or the pseudogene TRBV3-2) and TRBJ2-2; possible D gene TRBD1, 5 bases. This clonotype was obtained from a man aged 30 to 45 with COVID-19, enrolled during active disease. CDR3 region: CASSPKTESINTGELFF. In nucleotides, the CDR3 is TGTGCCAGCAGCCCAAAGACAGAAAGCATTAACACCGGGGAGCTGTTTTTT.